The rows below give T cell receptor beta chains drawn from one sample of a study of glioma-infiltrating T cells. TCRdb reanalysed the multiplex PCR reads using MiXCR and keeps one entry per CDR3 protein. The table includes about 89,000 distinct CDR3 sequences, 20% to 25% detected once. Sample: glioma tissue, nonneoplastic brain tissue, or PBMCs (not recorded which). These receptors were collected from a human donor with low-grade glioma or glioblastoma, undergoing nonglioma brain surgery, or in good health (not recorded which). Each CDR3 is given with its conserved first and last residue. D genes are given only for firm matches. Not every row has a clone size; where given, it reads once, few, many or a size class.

cdr3_nt: TGTGCCAGCTCACCATCACGGGGCACTGAAGCTTTCTTT
cdr3_aa: CASSPSRGTEAFF
d_call: NA
v_call: TRBV18
j_call: TRBJ1-1
clone_size: many

cdr3_nt: TGTGCCAGCAGTTACGGAGCGGGGGGAGGAGAGACCCAGTACTTC
cdr3_aa: CASSYGAGGGETQYF
d_call: TRBD2
v_call: TRBV6-6
j_call: TRBJ2-5
clone_size: many

cdr3_nt: TGTGCCTCTAACCGGGACATCAGGGAACAGCCCCAGCATTTT
cdr3_aa: CASNRDIREQPQHF
d_call: NA
v_call: TRBV2
j_call: TRBJ1-5
clone_size: many

cdr3_nt: TGTGCCAGCAGTTACTCCAGATTCTCTGGGGCCAACGTCCTGACTTTC
cdr3_aa: CASSYSRFSGANVLTF
d_call: NA
v_call: TRBV6-6
j_call: TRBJ2-6
clone_size: many

cdr3_nt: TGTGCCAGTAGTATAACCTCCGAACTAGCGGTCCAAGAGACCCAGTACTTC
cdr3_aa: CASSITSELAVQETQYF
d_call: TRBD2
v_call: TRBV19
j_call: TRBJ2-5
clone_size: many

cdr3_nt: TGTGCTAGTGCACGCGACTGGTTCTTCGAGCAGTACTTC
cdr3_aa: CASARDWFFEQYF
d_call: NA
v_call: TRBV12-5
j_call: TRBJ2-7
clone_size: NA

cdr3_nt: TGTGCCAGCAGCACCGACACCAACTATGGCTACACCTTC
cdr3_aa: CASSTDTNYGYTF
d_call: NA
v_call: TRBV7-9
j_call: TRBJ1-2
clone_size: few

cdr3_nt: TGCAGTGCTAGAGGAAGGGGGCGCACAGATACGCAGTATTTT
cdr3_aa: CSARGRGRTDTQYF
d_call: TRBD1
v_call: TRBV20-1
j_call: TRBJ2-3
clone_size: many

cdr3_nt: TGTGCCAGCAGTGAAGGGCCCGTCCTGGGACACCAGTCCGATACGCAGTATTTT
cdr3_aa: CASSEGPVLGHQSDTQYF
d_call: NA
v_call: TRBV2
j_call: TRBJ2-3
clone_size: few

cdr3_nt: TGTGCCAGCAGCCATCGGCGACAGGGGCTTTACAATGAGCAGTTCTTC
cdr3_aa: CASSHRRQGLYNEQFF
d_call: TRBD1
v_call: TRBV3-1
j_call: TRBJ2-1
clone_size: many

cdr3_nt: TGTGCCAGCAGTTACGGAGGTTCGGGCACTGAAGCTTTCTTT
cdr3_aa: CASSYGGSGTEAFF
d_call: NA
v_call: TRBV6-5
j_call: TRBJ1-1
clone_size: many

cdr3_nt: TGTGCCACCAGCAGTTACGGACAGGGGGACCAAGAGACCCAGTACTTC
cdr3_aa: CATSSYGQGDQETQYF
d_call: TRBD1
v_call: TRBV15
j_call: TRBJ2-5
clone_size: NA

cdr3_nt: TGCAGTGCTGCTCCCGGGACAGGGGGTTACTATGGCTACACCTTC
cdr3_aa: CSAAPGTGGYYGYTF
d_call: TRBD1
v_call: TRBV20-1
j_call: TRBJ1-2
clone_size: NA

cdr3_nt: TGTGCCAGCAGTTACTCGAGGTTGAACACCGGGGAGCTGTTTTTT
cdr3_aa: CASSYSRLNTGELFF
d_call: NA
v_call: TRBV6-5
j_call: TRBJ2-2
clone_size: many

cdr3_nt: TGCGCCAGCAGCGTTGGAGCGAGGACTACAGATGTCTTC
cdr3_aa: CASSVGARTTDVF
d_call: NA
v_call: TRBV5-1
j_call: TRBJ2-1
clone_size: NA

cdr3_nt: TGTGCCAGCAGCCTTGTTAGCAATCAGCCCCAGCATTTT
cdr3_aa: CASSLVSNQPQHF
d_call: NA
v_call: TRBV6-1
j_call: TRBJ1-5
clone_size: many

cdr3_nt: TGTGCCAGCAGTCGGGGCCTCTACAATGAGCAGTTCTTC
cdr3_aa: CASSRGLYNEQFF
d_call: NA
v_call: TRBV7-9
j_call: TRBJ2-1
clone_size: NA

cdr3_nt: TGCAGCGTGTATATACAGGGGCGAGCGCAAGAGACCCAGTACTTC
cdr3_aa: CSVYIQGRAQETQYF
d_call: TRBD1
v_call: TRBV29-1
j_call: TRBJ2-5
clone_size: many

cdr3_nt: TGTGCCAGCAGGGGGGGGGGGGGTCATCAGCCCCAGCATTTT
cdr3_aa: CASRGGGGHQPQHF
d_call: NA
v_call: TRBV6-1
j_call: TRBJ1-5
clone_size: many

cdr3_nt: TGTGCCAGCAGCTGGGCCGCTCCCACAGATACGCAGTATTTT
cdr3_aa: CASSWAAPTDTQYF
d_call: NA
v_call: TRBV7-2
j_call: TRBJ2-3
clone_size: many

cdr3_nt: TGTGCCAGCAGGAACCGGGTCCGGGAGGGAAACATTCAGTACTTC
cdr3_aa: CASRNRVREGNIQYF
d_call: TRBD2
v_call: TRBV6-1
j_call: TRBJ2-4
clone_size: NA

cdr3_nt: TGTGTTAGCAGTTACAGCTCTGGGGCCAACGTCCTGACTTTC
cdr3_aa: CVSSYSSGANVLTF
d_call: NA
v_call: TRBV6-6
j_call: TRBJ2-6
clone_size: NA

cdr3_nt: TGCAGTGCTCCCTCCTCCTCTGAAGGAGAGACCCAGTACTTC
cdr3_aa: CSAPSSSEGETQYF
d_call: NA
v_call: TRBV20-1
j_call: TRBJ2-5
clone_size: many

cdr3_nt: TGTGCCTCCGCGAAGGGGACAGGGGGCCAAGAGACCCAGTACTTC
cdr3_aa: CASAKGTGGQETQYF
d_call: TRBD1
v_call: TRBV25-1
j_call: TRBJ2-5
clone_size: many

cdr3_nt: TGTGCCATCAGTGACAAACCGCACGGGGATACGCAGTATTTT
cdr3_aa: CAISDKPHGDTQYF
d_call: NA
v_call: TRBV10-3
j_call: TRBJ2-3
clone_size: NA

cdr3_nt: TGCAGTGCTGCGAGGGGGGAAGAGACCCAGTACTTC
cdr3_aa: CSAARGEETQYF
d_call: NA
v_call: TRBV20-1
j_call: TRBJ2-5
clone_size: NA

cdr3_nt: TGTGCCAGCAGTGTGGGGGACAGTTATCAGCCCCAGCATTTT
cdr3_aa: CASSVGDSYQPQHF
d_call: TRBD1
v_call: TRBV2
j_call: TRBJ1-5
clone_size: NA

cdr3_nt: TGTGCTAGTGGTTTGCCCCGGACAGGGCCGAACACCGGGGAGCTGTTTTTT
cdr3_aa: CASGLPRTGPNTGELFF
d_call: TRBD1
v_call: TRBV12-5
j_call: TRBJ2-2
clone_size: few

cdr3_nt: TGTGCCAGCAGCTTAGTAAGGGGAACTAATGAAAAACTGTTTTTT
cdr3_aa: CASSLVRGTNEKLFF
d_call: NA
v_call: TRBV7-9
j_call: TRBJ1-4
clone_size: few

cdr3_nt: TGTGCCAGCGGCTTTCGAGGACGGACTAGCGATCCCTACGAGCAGTACTTC
cdr3_aa: CASGFRGRTSDPYEQYF
d_call: TRBD2
v_call: TRBV7-2
j_call: TRBJ2-7
clone_size: NA

cdr3_nt: TGCAGTGCTAGAGATCAGGGGATGAACACTGAAGCTTTCTTT
cdr3_aa: CSARDQGMNTEAFF
d_call: NA
v_call: TRBV20-1
j_call: TRBJ1-1
clone_size: medium-sized

cdr3_nt: TGCAGCGTTGCCGCCCCTACAGGGAACACTGAAGCTTTCTTT
cdr3_aa: CSVAAPTGNTEAFF
d_call: NA
v_call: TRBV29-1
j_call: TRBJ1-1
clone_size: many

cdr3_nt: TGTGCCAGCACCCGACAGGGCGGTAATTCACCCCTCCACTTT
cdr3_aa: CASTRQGGNSPLHF
d_call: TRBD1
v_call: TRBV6-1
j_call: TRBJ1-6
clone_size: many

cdr3_nt: TGCAGTGCAACGTGGTCGGGTACGCAGTATTTT
cdr3_aa: CSATWSGTQYF
d_call: NA
v_call: TRBV20-1
j_call: TRBJ2-3
clone_size: many

cdr3_nt: TGTGCCAGCAGTCCATCAACCGGGAGCACAGATACGCAGTATTTT
cdr3_aa: CASSPSTGSTDTQYF
d_call: NA
v_call: TRBV12-3/TRBV12-4
j_call: TRBJ2-3
clone_size: many

cdr3_nt: TGTGCCAGTAGTGCTCCTAAGGGCCCAGATACGCAGTATTTT
cdr3_aa: CASSAPKGPDTQYF
d_call: NA
v_call: TRBV19
j_call: TRBJ2-3
clone_size: NA

cdr3_nt: TGTGCCAGCAGAACGGGACAGGGGTATGCCGAGCAGTACTTC
cdr3_aa: CASRTGQGYAEQYF
d_call: TRBD1
v_call: TRBV6-1
j_call: TRBJ2-7
clone_size: many

cdr3_nt: TGTGCCAGCAGTTCGAATGGACAGGCCGGAGCCCAGTACTTC
cdr3_aa: CASSSNGQAGAQYF
d_call: TRBD1
v_call: TRBV27
j_call: TRBJ2-5
clone_size: many

cdr3_nt: TGTGCCAGCAGCTCTAACTTAGAACTCCAGCTCTATGGCTACACCTTC
cdr3_aa: CASSSNLELQLYGYTF
d_call: NA
v_call: TRBV11-2
j_call: TRBJ1-2
clone_size: NA

cdr3_nt: TGTGCCAGCAGTTTAGGCAGACTCACTGAAGCTTTCTTT
cdr3_aa: CASSLGRLTEAFF
d_call: NA
v_call: TRBV12-3/TRBV12-4
j_call: TRBJ1-1
clone_size: many

cdr3_nt: TGCGCCAGCAGTGACTACTATTCCTCCGAGCAGTACTTC
cdr3_aa: CASSDYYSSEQYF
d_call: NA
v_call: TRBV10-2
j_call: TRBJ2-7
clone_size: many

cdr3_nt: TGCAGTGTCCCCCAGGGTGGTGGCTACACCTTC
cdr3_aa: CSVPQGGGYTF
d_call: NA
v_call: TRBV20-1
j_call: TRBJ1-2
clone_size: many

cdr3_nt: TGTGCCAGCAGTTCGGCCCTTCAGTCGAGCACTGAAGCTTTCTTT
cdr3_aa: CASSSALQSSTEAFF
d_call: NA
v_call: TRBV12-3/TRBV12-4
j_call: TRBJ1-1
clone_size: NA